A single sample is the source of the 25 T cell receptor beta chains below, sequenced in a study of blood T cell repertoires in COVID-19. The protocol was immunoSEQ multiplex PCR, while the TCRdb copy is restricted to in-frame clones and leaves out a portion. The sample includes about 70,000 clones, approximately 83% of them seen just once. The specimen sequenced was peripheral blood. The receptor source for this set is a human donor in a cohort sampled during active COVID-19.

This chain uses TRBV2 with TRBJ2-1; unclear D gene. Trimming took 6 bases from V and 3 from J, leaving 6 bases between them. Per the germline V gene, CDR1 is SNHLY and CDR2 is FYNNEI. The CDR3 is 12 amino acids. CDR3 in DNA: TGTGCCAGCAGCCAGTTCTACAATGAGCAGTTCTTC. It yields the protein CASSQFYNEQFF.

The chain joins TRBV20-1 to TRBJ1-2; the D is unclear. V dropped 3 bases and J dropped 2 bases, with 10 bases sitting between them. This CDR3 is 13 amino acids long. Germline CDR1 DFQATT, CDR2 SNEGSKA (reference sequence). The CDR3 DNA follows: TGCAGTGCTAGTTCTGGCGGGAACTATGGCTACACCTTC. This translates into CSASSGGNYGYTF.

This chain uses TRBV7-9 with TRBJ1-1; TRBD1 is a possible D gene (5 bases). V lost 5 bases, J lost 2 bases, and 12 bases lay in between. The CDR3 sequence is 14 residues long. The germline CDR1 and CDR2 sequences are SEHNR and FQNEAQ (reference sequence). CDR3 sequence: CASSVTGTNTEAFF. CDR3 bases: TGTGCCAGCAGCGTTACAGGTACCAACACTGAAGCTTTCTTT.

The chain uses TRBV21-1 and TRBJ1-2. TRBV21-1 is an annotated pseudogene. The CDR3 extends over 20 amino acids. Here the CDR3 reads CASSNVQFLGRGRVILGYTF. The DNA for the CDR3 is TGTGCCAGCAGCAACGTTCAATTTTTGGGGCGGGGCAGGGTCATACTTGGCTACACCTTC.

This clone was found a few times. The chain employs TRBV11-2 and TRBJ2-2, with 7 bases fitting TRBD2. This CDR3 region has 16 residues. The V gene's germline CDR1 is SGHAT and CDR2 FQNNGV. J was trimmed by 0 bases and V by 5 bases; bases with no gene match: 6. This chain's CDR3 is CASSVMGGSNTGELFF. CDR3 coding DNA: TGTGCCAGCAGCGTCATGGGGGGGTCGAACACCGGGGAGCTGTTTTTT. The whole variable domain, filled in from reference TRBV11-2 and TRBJ2-2, reads EAGVAQSPRYKIIEKRQSVAFWCNPISGHATLYWYQQILGQGPKLLIQFQNNGVVDDSQLPKDRFSAERLKGVDSTLKIQPAKLEDSAVYLCASSVMGGSNTGELFFGEGSRLTVL.

The chain carries TRBV11-2 and TRBJ2-5; D possibly corresponds to TRBD1 (6 bases). From germline, CDR1 is SGHAT and CDR2 FQNNGV. The CDR3 is 14 amino acids. Trimming stripped 4 bases from V and 1 base from J, with 10 bases between. Written as DNA, the CDR3 is TGTGCCAGCAGCTCAGGACAGACCCAAGAGACCCAGTACTTC. Translated: CASSSGQTQETQYF.

The chain recombines TRBV6-1 with TRBJ2-2; 11 positions agree with TRBD2. Germline V CDR1 and CDR2: MNHNS, SASEGT. J was trimmed by 5 bases and V by 6 bases; bases with no gene match: 8. The CDR3 length is 16 residues. As DNA, the CDR3 is TGTGCCAGCAGAGAACTAACTAGCGGGGGAACCGGGGAGCTGTTTTTT. It encodes CASRELTSGGTGELFF.

The chain employs TRBV5-4 and TRBJ2-3; a possible D gene is TRBD1 (7 bases). Germline-derived CDR1 and CDR2 are SGHNT and YYREEE (reference sequence). V was pared by 4 bases and J by 2 bases, with 17 bases between. CDR3 length: 16 amino acids. The CDR3 reads CASSGGTAFDTDTQYF. The CDR3 nucleotides are TGTGCCAGCAGCGGAGGGACAGCCTTTGACACAGATACGCAGTATTTT.

Written as DNA, the CDR3 is TGCGCCAGCAGCTTGGCTTCCAGCACAGATACGCAGTATTTT. Protein: CASSLASSTDTQYF. The V gene is TRBV5-1, the J gene TRBJ2-3; D is uncertain. The germline gives CDR1 SGHRS, CDR2 YFSETQ. This CDR3 is 14 amino acids long. V lost 0 bases, J lost 0 bases, and 5 bases lay in between.

V is TRBV28 and J is TRBJ2-7; 8 nucleotides agree with TRBD2. The V gene end was trimmed by 2 bases and the J gene end by 4 bases; junction bases not matched to a gene: 4. Germline CDR1 reads MDHEN; CDR2 reads SYDVKM. The CDR3 is made up of 14 amino acids. CDR3 DNA: TGTGCCAGCAGTTTAGCGGGGGGCTGGTACGAGCAGTACTTC. Translating gives CASSLAGGWYEQYF.

CDR3 residues: CASSPNRENEQYF. The CDR3 coding sequence is TGTGCCAGCTCACCAAACAGGGAAAACGAGCAGTACTTC. The chain uses TRBV18 and TRBJ2-7; D might be TRBD1 (6 bases). Germline V gene data show CDR1 as KGHSH and CDR2 as LQKENI. Trimming took off 2 bases at V and 5 bases at J, with 10 bases between the two ends. The CDR3 totals 13 residues.

The J gene is TRBJ2-2, the V gene TRBV19, with a possible D match to TRBD2 (7 bases). Germline V gene sequence: CDR1 LNHDA, CDR2 SQIVND (reference sequence). V was cut by 4 bases and J by 0 bases, with 12 bases left in between. The CDR3 runs to 16 residues. The CDR3 here is CASSTTGGANTGELFF. The CDR3 nucleotides read TGTGCCAGTAGTACGACGGGGGGCGCGAACACCGGGGAGCTGTTTTTT.

This clone was counted once. The V gene is TRBV5-4, the J gene TRBJ1-1; 9 bases agree with TRBD1. V dropped 3 bases and J dropped 0; count of bases not matched to a gene: 9. CDR1 is SGHNT, CDR2 YYREEE, per germline (reference sequence). This CDR3 is 17 amino acids long. CDR3 sequence (DNA): TGTGCCAGCAGCTACAGGGGGCATTCTTCCTTGAACACTGAAGCTTTCTTT. Its protein product is CASSYRGHSSLNTEAFF.

This clone has just a few counts. The chain links TRBV30 to TRBJ1-6, with no clear D. CDR1 is GTSNPN, CDR2 SVGIG, per germline (reference sequence). Deletions cut 1 base from V and 7 bases from J, with 8 bases between. This CDR3 has 13 amino acids. In DNA form, the CDR3 reads TGTGCCTGGAGTGAGGAGGACAATTCACCCCTCCACTTT. Its translation is CAWSEEDNSPLHF.

The CDR3, as DNA: TGTGCCAGCAGCCTCTCTCCACAGGGAATCACCGGGGAGCTGTTTTTT. This translates into CASSLSPQGITGELFF. The chain combines TRBV7-6 with TRBJ2-2, with TRBD1 as a possible D gene (6 bases). Per the germline V gene, CDR1 is SGHVS and CDR2 is FNYEAQ. V was trimmed by 5 bases and J by 4 bases, leaving 17 bases between them. The CDR3 length is 16 residues.

V gene TRBV7-9 combines with J gene TRBJ1-1; D unresolved. CDR1 is SEHNR, CDR2 FQNEAQ, per germline (reference sequence). V was cut by 5 bases and J by 0 bases, with 13 bases left in between. The length of the CDR3 is 15 residues. The CDR3 here is CASSGHGAVNTEAFF. CDR3 nucleotide sequence: TGTGCCAGCAGCGGGCATGGAGCGGTGAACACTGAAGCTTTCTTT.

The V gene is TRBV27, the J gene TRBJ2-1; 12 bases agree with TRBD2. This CDR3 comprises 17 residues. With 6 bases clipped from V and 3 bases from J, the junction kept 9 bases outside the gene matches. Per the germline V gene, CDR1 is MNHEY and CDR2 is SMNVEV (reference sequence). The CDR3 bases are TGTGCCAGCAGCACCGCACTAGCGGGGGGTTACTACAATGAGCAGTTCTTC. Amino acid sequence: CASSTALAGGYYNEQFF.

The V gene is TRBV28, the J gene TRBJ2-5, with D possibly TRBD1 on 6 matching bases. Germline V CDR1 and CDR2: MDHEN, SYDVKM. V was clipped by 6 bases and J by 2 bases, with 16 bases between them. The CDR3 runs to 15 residues. The CDR3 loop is CASSRPGHFQETQYF. In DNA form, the CDR3 reads TGTGCCAGCAGCCGACCGGGACACTTTCAAGAGACCCAGTACTTC.

The V gene is TRBV30, the J gene TRBJ1-2; 11 positions match TRBD1. Germline trimming cut 3 bases from V and 7 bases from J; bases unmatched to any gene: 13. CDR3 length: 16 amino acids. Germline V CDR1 and CDR2: GTSNPN, SVGIG (reference sequence). The CDR3: CAWSRDRGTYGSGYTF. As DNA, the CDR3 is TGTGCCTGGAGCCGGGACAGGGGGACCTACGGGAGTGGCTACACCTTC.

The chain combines TRBV10-2 with TRBJ1-4; 10 bases are shared with TRBD1. Germline CDR1 WSHSY, CDR2 SAAADI. The CDR3 runs to 16 residues. V trimming: 5 bases; J trimming: 7 bases; junction bases outside the gene matches: 10. The CDR3 region has the DNA TGCGCCAGCAGTTGGGACAGGGGAGGCCCTGGTGAAAAACTGTTTTTT. Protein product: CASSWDRGGPGEKLFF.

This clone has just one count. The chain employs TRBV7-2 and TRBJ2-5; 7 bases match TRBD1. This CDR3 region has 16 residues. Germline V gives CDR1 SGHTA, CDR2 FQGNSA. With V trimmed by 1 base and J by 3 bases, 8 bases remained unmatched. The CDR3 is CASSLEGRGMKETQYF. CDR3 DNA: TGTGCCAGCAGCTTAGAGGGCAGGGGGATGAAAGAGACCCAGTACTTC.

The rearrangement uses TRBV5-1 and TRBJ1-1, with 8 bases matching TRBD1. V dropped 3 bases and J dropped 2; count of bases not matched to a gene: 6. The CDR3 contains 15 residues. Looked up from germline, CDR1 is SGHRS and CDR2 is YFSETQ. The CDR3 is CASSYLQGVNTEAFF. In nucleotides, the CDR3 is TGCGCCAGCAGCTACCTACAGGGGGTCAACACTGAAGCTTTCTTT.

The chain carries TRBV6-5 and TRBJ1-5; the D gene is possibly TRBD1 (5 bases). Trimming left V 4 bases short and J 7 bases short, with 17 bases between. The V gene's germline CDR1 is MNHEY and CDR2 SVGAGI. The length of the CDR3 is 15 residues. The CDR3 sequence is CASSSVAGGGQPQHF. DNA of the CDR3: TGTGCCAGCAGTTCGGTGGCAGGTGGGGGGCAGCCCCAGCATTTT.

This chain's CDR3 is CASSLLAYSYNEQFF. DNA for the CDR3: TGTGCCAGCAGCCTGCTAGCCTACTCCTACAATGAGCAGTTCTTC. V is TRBV14 and J is TRBJ2-1; D may be TRBD2 (5 bases). Deletions cut 4 bases from V and 0 bases from J, with 10 bases between. This CDR3 comprises 15 residues. Germline V CDR1 and CDR2: SGHDN, FVKESK.

The CDR3 here is CASSRAGGQETQYF. CDR3 nucleotides: TGTGCCAGCAGCCGAGCGGGGGGCCAAGAGACCCAGTACTTC. V is TRBV3-1 (or the pseudogene TRBV3-2) and J is TRBJ2-5; 9 bases align to TRBD2. The CDR3 extends over 14 amino acids. The germline V gene encodes CDR1 LGHDT and CDR2 YNNKEL (reference sequence). J gave up 1 base and V 4 bases, and 1 base lay outside the gene matches.